These 28 T cell receptor beta chains share one sample of origin, sequenced in a study of neurological immune-mediated disorders. TCRdb itself ran the 5' RACE reads through MiXCR, one entry per CDR3 protein. The profile covers roughly 38,000 distinct CDR3 sequences, with roughly 7% appearing a single time and roughly 4.3% taken by the ten largest. The sample was PBMCs. These receptors all come from a woman aged 40 to 55 in good health.

This clonotype was seen many times. The chain links TRBV5-1 to TRBJ2-1; D uncertain. The germline V and J ends were trimmed by 0 bases and 3 bases, with 7 bases remaining between them. CDR3 length: 14 amino acids. Germline CDR1 SGHRS, CDR2 YFSETQ. The CDR3 spells CASSLEQNYNEQFF. The CDR3 DNA follows: TGCGCCAGCAGCTTGGAACAGAACTACAATGAGCAGTTCTTC.

There are a few counts of this clonotype. The V call is TRBV2, the J call TRBJ2-5; 8 nucleotides agree with TRBD2. With 7 bases clipped from V and 5 bases from J, the junction kept 9 bases outside the gene matches. The CDR3 extends over 14 amino acids. Germline V gene lookup returns CDR1 SNHLY and CDR2 FYNNEI. The CDR3 DNA sequence: TGTGCCAGCACCCTTTCCACGGGGGGGGAGACCCAGTACTTC. Encoded protein: CASTLSTGGETQYF.

This clonotype was seen many times. In DNA, the CDR3 is TGCAGTGCGATACTAGCGGGAGTTGGTAGCAGCTCCTACAATGAGCAGTTCTTC. It translates to CSAILAGVGSSSYNEQFF. The chain recombines TRBV20-1 with TRBJ2-1; 11 nucleotides line up with TRBD2. CDR3 length: 18 amino acids. Germline V CDR1 and CDR2: DFQATT, SNEGSKA (reference sequence). V was pared by 6 bases and J by 0 bases, with 13 bases of the junction left unmatched.

This clonotype has ten or more counts. This chain uses TRBV5-1 with TRBJ2-7; possible D gene TRBD1, 5 bases. Trimming pared 3 bases from V and 2 bases from J, leaving 12 bases between. CDR3 length: 14 residues. Germline V gene lookup returns CDR1 SGHRS and CDR2 YFSETQ. The CDR3: CASSSGRVPYEQYF. CDR3 sequence (DNA): TGCGCCAGCAGCTCCGGCAGGGTCCCCTACGAGCAGTACTTC. The full variable domain, in which reference TRBV5-1 and TRBJ2-7 provide the parts outside the CDR3, is KAGVTQTPRYLIKTRGQQVTLSCSPISGHRSVSWYQQTPGQGLQFLFEYFSETQRNKGNFPGRFSGRQFSNSRSEMNVSTLELGDSALYLCASSSGRVPYEQYFGPGTRLTVT.

A few counts support this clonotype. The chain recombines TRBV12-3 or TRBV12-4 with TRBJ2-7; the match to TRBD2 covers 9 bases. This CDR3 comprises 16 residues. V dropped 4 bases and J dropped 1; count of bases not matched to a gene: 8. The CDR3 sequence is CASSSYGLASSYEQYF. In DNA, the CDR3 is TGTGCCAGCAGTTCCTATGGACTAGCGTCTTCCTACGAGCAGTACTTC.

This clonotype was seen ten or more times. V usage is TRBV12-3 or TRBV12-4 and J usage is TRBJ2-7; 7 bases map to TRBD1. The V and J ends lost 5 bases and 7 bases, in that order; junction bases with no gene match: 5. The CDR3 covers 12 residues. CDR3 amino acids: CASSRTGLEQYF. CDR3 nucleotide sequence: TGTGCCAGCAGTCGGACAGGCCTAGAGCAGTACTTC.

This clonotype was counted at least ten times. The gene calls are TRBV11-2 and TRBJ1-3; TRBD1 might be the D (5 bases). The CDR3 contains 14 residues. CDR1 is SGHAT, CDR2 FQNNGV, per germline. Between the trimmed V and J ends, which lost 1 base and 2 bases, there was a span of 6 bases. The CDR3 bases are TGTGCCAGCAGCTTAGGACAGACTGGAAACACCATATATTTT. The encoded protein is CASSLGQTGNTIYF. Variable domain in full (rest from reference TRBV11-2 and TRBJ1-3): EAGVAQSPRYKIIEKRQSVAFWCNPISGHATLYWYQQILGQGPKLLIQFQNNGVVDDSQLPKDRFSAERLKGVDSTLKIQPAKLEDSAVYLCASSLGQTGNTIYFGEGSWLTVV.

At least ten counts were recorded for this clonotype. CDR3 DNA sequence: TGCAGTGCTAGAGATACAGGGGGCGTAAATACGCAGTATTTT. Amino acid sequence: CSARDTGGVNTQYF. J is TRBJ2-3 and V is TRBV20-1; 9 bases map to TRBD1. Unmatched junction bases numbered 5, after V lost 0 bases and J lost 7 bases. There are 14 residues in the CDR3. The germline V gene encodes CDR1 DFQATT and CDR2 SNEGSKA (reference sequence).

This clonotype has at least ten counts. The chain uses TRBV6-6 and TRBJ2-1; D not resolved. V was cut by 6 bases and J by 9 bases, with 9 bases left in between. CDR1 and CDR2 from the germline V gene are MNHNY and SVGAGI (reference sequence). The CDR3 runs 11 residues. In DNA form, the CDR3 reads TGTGCCAGCAGCTCTGAATCTGAGCAGTTCTTC. Translation gives CASSSESEQFF.

Remarks on this clonotype: One end of the junction fails to match germline, which may point to a read error. The V and J genes are TRBV9 and TRBJ2-3; D is perhaps TRBD2 (5 bases). CDR3 length equals 14 residues. Germline loops: CDR1 SGDLS, CDR2 YYNGEE. The CDR3 sequence: CTSSASQRSDTQYF. The CDR3 coding sequence is TGTACCAGTAGCGCTAGCCAGCGGTCAGATACGCAGTATTTT.

Ten or more counts support this clonotype. V usage is TRBV24-1 and J usage is TRBJ2-5; D assignment may be TRBD1 or TRBD2 (5 bases each). The CDR3 runs 15 residues. The germline gives CDR1 KGHDR, CDR2 SFDVKD. V lost 2 bases and J lost 4, with 13 bases in between. CDR3: CATSDSGRFLETQYF. In DNA, the CDR3 is TGTGCCACCAGTGATTCGGGACGATTTCTAGAGACCCAGTACTTC.

V and J are TRBV9 and TRBJ2-3, with 12 nucleotides matching TRBD2. Germline-derived CDR1 and CDR2 are SGDLS and YYNGEE. The CDR3 length is 16 residues. With 3 bases clipped from V and 3 bases from J, the junction kept 5 bases outside the gene matches. CDR3 region: CASSATLAGGTDTQYF. CDR3 DNA sequence: TGTGCCAGCAGCGCGACACTAGCGGGGGGAACAGATACGCAGTATTTT.

This clonotype showed up just a few times. The chain is built from TRBV9 and TRBJ2-2; D unresolved. Germline CDR1 SGDLS, CDR2 YYNGEE. The length of the CDR3 is 14 residues. The V end lost 4 bases, the J end lost 4 bases, and 11 bases lay between the germline ends. CDR3 loop: CASSWARGTGELFF. The DNA of the CDR3 is TGTGCCAGCAGCTGGGCAAGAGGCACCGGGGAGCTGTTTTTT.

This clonotype was picked up many times. The chain links TRBV7-2 to TRBJ2-3; tentative D call: TRBD2 (6 bases). The CDR3 sequence is 16 residues long. The germline gives CDR1 SGHTA, CDR2 FQGNSA. V was clipped by 4 bases and J by 5 bases, with 19 bases between them. CDR3 region: CASSWGLTGAGDTQYF. CDR3 sequence (DNA): TGTGCCAGCAGCTGGGGACTCACTGGGGCGGGAGATACGCAGTATTTT.

The V call is TRBV19, the J call TRBJ1-1; D uncertain. With 4 bases removed from V and 4 bases from J, the gap between germline ends came to 10 bases. CDR1 is LNHDA and CDR2 is SQIVND in the germline V gene (reference sequence). The CDR3 has 13 amino acids. CDR3 sequence (DNA): TGTGCCAGTAGTACTCTGGGCCTCACTGAAGCTTTCTTT. Translating it yields CASSTLGLTEAFF.

This clonotype was seen at least ten times. The CDR3 region has the DNA TGTGCCAGCAGTTACTCGCGGAGCATCACTGAAGCTTTCTTT. Translated, it gives CASSYSRSITEAFF. The chain joins TRBV6-5 to TRBJ1-1; no definite D call. V was pared by 0 bases and J by 4 bases, with 9 bases between. Germline V gene lookup returns CDR1 MNHEY and CDR2 SVGAGI. The CDR3 runs 14 residues.

This clonotype occurred many times. V and J are TRBV20-1 and TRBJ2-5; 13 nucleotides match TRBD2. Germline values: CDR1 DFQATT, CDR2 SNEGSKA (reference sequence). The CDR3 consists of 15 residues. Unmatched junction bases numbered 5, after V lost 3 bases and J lost 4 bases. The CDR3 sequence: CSASSRTSGGETQYF. In nucleotides, the CDR3 is TGCAGTGCTAGCTCTAGGACTAGCGGGGGAGAGACCCAGTACTTC.

This clonotype was picked up many times. The J gene is TRBJ2-5, the V gene TRBV5-6; D is perhaps TRBD2 (7 bases). Trimming shortened V by 2 bases and J by 4 bases, and 12 bases separated the two germline ends. Germline V gene lookup returns CDR1 SGHDT and CDR2 YYEEEE. The CDR3 consists of 14 residues. Here the CDR3 DNA reads TGTGCCAGCAGCTTTTCGGGGGGCAGAGAGACCCAGTACTTC. Translation: CASSFSGGRETQYF.

The chain uses TRBV28 and TRBJ2-5, with TRBD1 as a possible D gene (5 bases). V was trimmed by 5 bases and J by 1 base, leaving 8 bases between them. Germline CDR1 reads MDHEN; CDR2 reads SYDVKM. The CDR3 contains 13 residues. CDR3 region: CASSQGFQETQYF. The DNA of the CDR3 is TGTGCCAGCAGTCAGGGTTTCCAAGAGACCCAGTACTTC.

This clonotype was picked up many times. The chain couples TRBV7-9 to TRBJ2-3; 9 bases are a match to TRBD1. The CDR3 totals 16 residues. Per germline, CDR1 SEHNR and CDR2 FQNEAQ (reference sequence). V gave up 6 bases and J gave up 6 bases; unmatched junction bases: 13. The CDR3 loop is CASRHETGGIVDTQYF. In DNA, the CDR3 is TGTGCCAGCAGACACGAGACAGGGGGGATTGTGGATACGCAGTATTTT.

Ten or more counts support this clonotype. The chain links TRBV12-3 or TRBV12-4 to TRBJ2-1, with 10 bases fitting TRBD2. V shed 8 bases, J shed 5 bases, and the junction held 3 bases outside the gene matches. The CDR3 has 13 amino acids. In DNA form, the CDR3 reads TGTGCCAGCGGGCTAGCGGGAGACAATGAGCAGTTCTTC. Amino acid sequence: CASGLAGDNEQFF.

This clonotype has at least ten counts. The rearrangement uses TRBV6-9 and TRBJ1-4, with D maybe TRBD1 (6 bases). Trimming removed 1 base at V and 0 bases at J, with 12 bases between. The CDR3 totals 17 residues. Germline V gives CDR1 MNHGY, CDR2 SVAAGI. This CDR3 reads CASSYLGQTSTNEKLFF. The CDR3 DNA reads TGTGCCAGCAGTTATTTAGGACAGACCTCAACTAATGAAAAACTGTTTTTT.

This clonotype was observed at least ten times. The V and J genes are TRBV5-5 and TRBJ1-1; D is undetermined. Germline assignment: CDR1 SGHKS and CDR2 YYEKEE (reference sequence). With 4 bases removed from V and 7 bases from J, the gap between germline ends came to 11 bases. CDR3 length: 12 amino acids. CDR3 in DNA: TGTGCCAGCAGCCTATACGGTGGTGAAGCTTTCTTT. It yields the protein CASSLYGGEAFF. The full variable domain, completed using reference TRBV5-5 and TRBJ1-1, is DAGVTQSPTHLIKTRGQQVTLRCSPISGHKSVSWYQQVLGQGPQFIFQYYEKEERGRGNFPDRFSARQFPNYSSELNVNALLLGDSALYLCASSLYGGEAFFGQGTRLTVV.

The chain couples TRBV4-1 to TRBJ1-1; 7 nucleotides align to TRBD1. V gave up 3 bases and J gave up 1 base; unmatched junction bases: 14. Germline CDR1 is MGHRA and CDR2 is YSYEKL. The CDR3 runs to 18 residues. The DNA for the CDR3 is TGCGCCAGCAGCCACAAAAGAGGGGGGGGACAGACGAACACTGAAGCTTTCTTT. Its protein product is CASSHKRGGGQTNTEAFF.

This clonotype came up many times. This chain connects TRBV7-8 to TRBJ2-7, with 9 bases matching TRBD2. The germline V gene encodes CDR1 SGHVS and CDR2 FQNEAQ. Trimming removed 6 bases from V and 2 bases from J; junction bases left unmatched: 8. The CDR3 loop spans 15 amino acids. The CDR3 loop is CASSFGPSGTYEQYF. Written as DNA, the CDR3 is TGTGCCAGCAGTTTCGGCCCTAGCGGGACCTACGAGCAGTACTTC.

This clonotype appeared many times. The chain has TRBV10-3 and TRBJ1-1; possibly TRBD1 for D (5 bases). V shed 6 bases and J shed 1 base, with 12 bases lying between them. This CDR3 contains 14 residues. Germline CDR1 is ENHRY and CDR2 is SYGVKD. CDR3 in DNA: TGTGCCATCAGCCCCGGGCAGGGGAACACTGAAGCTTTCTTT. This translates into CAISPGQGNTEAFF.

About this clonotype: This may come from a read error, since a much larger clone is one base off. This chain joins TRBV28 and TRBJ1-2; 10 nucleotides match TRBD1. The CDR3 contains 13 residues. Germline V gene sequence: CDR1 MDHEN, CDR2 SYDVKM. The CDR3 nucleotides read TGTGCCAGCAGTTCGACAGGGGGCGTCGGCTGCACCTTC. Amino acids: CASSSTGGVGCTF.

Many counts were recorded for this clonotype. The chain recombines TRBV9 with TRBJ2-3; D call uncertain. CDR1 and CDR2 (germline): SGDLS, YYNGEE. The CDR3 has 14 residues. Trimming took off 1 base at V and 0 bases at J, with 6 bases between the two ends. The CDR3 region is CASSVSGSTDTQYF. CDR3 bases: TGTGCCAGCAGCGTATCCGGTAGCACAGATACGCAGTATTTT.